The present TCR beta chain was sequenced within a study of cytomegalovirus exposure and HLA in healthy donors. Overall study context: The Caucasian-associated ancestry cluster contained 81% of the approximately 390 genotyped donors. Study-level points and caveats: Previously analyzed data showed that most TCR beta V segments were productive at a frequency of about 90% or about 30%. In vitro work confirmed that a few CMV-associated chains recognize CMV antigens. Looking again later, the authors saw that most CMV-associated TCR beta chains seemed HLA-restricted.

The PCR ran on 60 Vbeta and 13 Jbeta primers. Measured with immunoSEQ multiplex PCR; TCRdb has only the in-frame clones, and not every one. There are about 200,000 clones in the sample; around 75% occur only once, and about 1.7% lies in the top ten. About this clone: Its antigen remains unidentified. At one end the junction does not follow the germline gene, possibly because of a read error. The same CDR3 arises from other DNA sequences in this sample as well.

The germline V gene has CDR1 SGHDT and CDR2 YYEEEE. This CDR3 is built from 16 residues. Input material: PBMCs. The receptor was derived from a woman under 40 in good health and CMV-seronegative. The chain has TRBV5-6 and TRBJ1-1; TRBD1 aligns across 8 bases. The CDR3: CASSLRTGTLNTEAFF. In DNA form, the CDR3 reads TGTGCCAGCAGCTTGAGGACAGGGACCTTGAACACTGAAGCCTTCTTT.